This entry lists 11 T cell receptor beta chains sequenced from one sample in a study of identifying expanded T cells in peripheral blood. The data were produced by immunoSEQ multiplex PCR, yet TCRdb's version contains in-frame clones alone and is incomplete. The repertoire holds 51,000 or so clones, around 82% seen once, with around 15% in the top ten. The sample was blood. The receptors were gathered from a person between 18 and 75 years old in good health.

The V and J genes are TRBV5-1 and TRBJ1-1, with D unresolved. CDR3 length equals 15 residues. Germline CDR1 and CDR2: SGHRS and YFSETQ. Between the trimmed V and J ends, which lost 0 bases and 4 bases, there was a span of 13 bases. The CDR3 here is CASSLVGFKGTEAFF. For the CDR3, the DNA is TGCGCCAGCAGCTTGGTTGGCTTTAAAGGCACTGAAGCTTTCTTT.

The chain is built from TRBV27 and TRBJ1-1; D perhaps matches TRBD1 (5 bases). V was trimmed by 5 bases and J by 0 bases, leaving 13 bases between them. Germline V CDR1 and CDR2: MNHEY, SMNVEV (reference sequence). The CDR3 totals 15 residues. DNA for the CDR3: TGTGCCAGCAGTGCCGGGGCGGGGTTGAACACTGAAGCTTTCTTT. Residues: CASSAGAGLNTEAFF.

V and J are TRBV27 and TRBJ1-4, with D tentatively TRBD1 (5 bases). The CDR3 runs to 14 residues. The V end lost 5 bases, the J end lost 6 bases, and 13 bases lay between the germline ends. From germline, CDR1 is MNHEY and CDR2 SMNVEV (reference sequence). This chain's CDR3 is CASSRRVDDEKLFF. CDR3 DNA sequence: TGTGCCAGCAGTCGCAGGGTAGATGATGAAAAACTGTTTTTT.

The chain is built from TRBV6-1 and TRBJ1-1; D uncertain. The germline V gene encodes CDR1 MNHNS and CDR2 SASEGT. Deletions cut 7 bases from V and 3 bases from J, with 18 bases between. This CDR3 is 15 amino acids long. The CDR3 region has the DNA TGTGCCAGCAATCGGGAAGGAGGGCAACACACTGAAGCTTTCTTT. The encoded protein is CASNREGGQHTEAFF.

V is TRBV5-4 and J is TRBJ2-2; 10 positions match TRBD1. Germline CDR1 SGHNT, CDR2 YYREEE (reference sequence). This CDR3 contains 17 residues. With V trimmed by 0 bases and J by 5 bases, 7 bases remained unmatched. The CDR3 here is CASSLGTGGVKTGELFF. CDR3 in DNA: TGTGCCAGCAGCTTGGGGACAGGGGGTGTGAAAACCGGGGAGCTGTTTTTT. Full variable domain (remainder filled in from reference TRBV5-4 and TRBJ2-2): ETGVTQSPTHLIKTRGQQVTLRCSSQSGHNTVSWYQQALGQGPQFIFQYYREEENGRGNFPPRFSGLQFPNYSSELNVNALELDDSALYLCASSLGTGGVKTGELFFGEGSRLTVL.

This clone was picked up one time. The V gene is TRBV6-1, the J gene TRBJ2-5; D might be TRBD1 or TRBD2, each matching 5 bases. This CDR3 comprises 13 residues. With 6 bases removed from V and 0 bases from J, the gap between germline ends came to 8 bases. Germline V gene data show CDR1 as MNHNS and CDR2 as SASEGT. CDR3 sequence: CASRQGHQETQYF. The CDR3 DNA reads as TGTGCCAGCAGGCAGGGACACCAAGAGACCCAGTACTTC.

This clone was counted between two and nine times. The rearrangement links TRBV4-2 to TRBJ2-2; 9 positions agree with TRBD2. CDR1 is LGHNA, CDR2 YNFKEQ, per germline. The CDR3 extends over 14 amino acids. V gave up 3 bases and J gave up 6 bases; unmatched junction bases: 2. The CDR3: CASSQREGAGELFF. CDR3 in DNA: TGTGCCAGCAGCCAGCGGGAGGGAGCCGGGGAGCTGTTTTTT.

This rearrangement joins TRBV11-2 to TRBJ2-5; 8 bases line up with TRBD2. The V segment lost 5 bases and the J segment 6 bases; nucleotides outside the gene matches: 14. Germline V lookup: CDR1 SGHAT, CDR2 FQNNGV. The CDR3 is 16 amino acids. The CDR3 nucleotides read TGTGCCAGCAGCAACCCGGGGGCGGGGGGCACCAAGACCCAGTACTTC. Its translation: CASSNPGAGGTKTQYF. The full variable domain, its missing parts supplied by reference TRBV11-2 and TRBJ2-5, is EAGVAQSPRYKIIEKRQSVAFWCNPISGHATLYWYQQILGQGPKLLIQFQNNGVVDDSQLPKDRFSAERLKGVDSTLKIQPAKLEDSAVYLCASSNPGAGGTKTQYFGPGTRLLVL.

The chain employs TRBV29-1 and TRBJ2-1, with 7 bases that match TRBD1. J lost 2 bases, V lost 5 bases, and 3 bases had no gene match. Germline CDR1 and CDR2: SQVTM and ANQGSEA. The CDR3 length is 13 residues. CDR3: CSVSQGAYNEQFF. The DNA for the CDR3 is TGCAGCGTTAGCCAGGGGGCCTACAATGAGCAGTTCTTC.

The CDR3 is CASSPLPPTRVKFFDGYTF. DNA of the CDR3: TGTGCCAGCTCACCACTGCCCCCGACCCGGGTTAAATTTTTTGATGGCTACACCTTC. The chain recombines TRBV18 with TRBJ1-2, with D hard to call. Germline CDR1 and CDR2: KGHSH and LQKENI. The CDR3 contains 19 residues. V shed 1 base and J shed 6 bases, with 27 bases lying between them.

This clone was found once. The V and J genes are TRBV18 and TRBJ2-5, with a weak D call TRBD2 (6 bases). Trimming left V 4 bases short and J 2 bases short, with 17 bases between. The germline CDR1 and CDR2 sequences are KGHSH and LQKENI. The CDR3 consists of 16 residues. Here the CDR3 DNA reads TGTGCCAGCTCACTATCTCGGGGAGGCCCGCAAGAGACCCAGTACTTC. Its protein product is CASSLSRGGPQETQYF.